These T cell receptor beta chains were read from a single sample in a study of T cell responses to AZD1222 COVID-19 vaccine. The method was immunoSEQ multiplex PCR; TCRdb's version includes in-frame clones alone and lacks a portion of them. The data contain approximately 120,000 clones, 80% to 90% of them singletons. Sequenced here: peripheral blood, sampled 28 days after the second AZD1222 dose. The receptors here all came from an adult who received the AZD1222 COVID-19 vaccine. The CDR3 runs from the conserved cysteine through the conserved F or W. A D gene is named only where the DNA matches it firmly. Clone size is shown for a subset of rows, as once, few, many or a class of expanded clone.

d_call	v_call	j_call	clone_size	cdr3_aa	cdr3_nt
-	TRBV4-1	TRBJ1-6	once	CASSQGPGGGRRSPLHF	TGCGCCAGCAGCCAAGGCCCAGGAGGGGGGCGGCGCTCACCCCTCCACTTT
-	TRBV5-6	TRBJ2-7	-	CASSWGGGAAYEQYF	TGTGCCAGCAGCTGGGGAGGGGGCGCCGCCTACGAGCAGTACTTC
-	TRBV20-1	TRBJ1-2	-	CSASKGSDGYTF	TGCAGTGCTAGTAAGGGGAGCGACGGCTACACCTTC
-	TRBV12-3/TRBV12-4	TRBJ1-2	-	CASRETETRIYTF	TGTGCCAGCAGGGAGACGGAGACAAGGATCTACACCTTC
-	TRBV2	TRBJ1-1	-	CASSTQPNTEAFF	TGTGCCAGCAGTACTCAACCGAACACTGAAGCTTTCTTT
TRBD2	TRBV7-2	TRBJ2-1	-	CASSLGLAGGGEQFF	TGTGCCAGCAGCTTGGGACTAGCGGGGGGAGGGGAGCAGTTCTTC
-	TRBV19	TRBJ2-7	-	CASRPGPAVGEQYF	TGTGCCAGTAGACCCGGCCCGGCGGTAGGCGAGCAGTACTTC
-	TRBV10-3	TRBJ2-2	-	CACRPGAGELFF	TGTGCCTGCCGTCCAGGGGCCGGGGAGCTGTTTTTT
-	TRBV7-2	TRBJ1-4	-	CASSIVGEGEKLFF	TGTGCCAGCAGCATTGTAGGGGAGGGAGAAAAACTGTTTTTT
TRBD1	TRBV19	TRBJ2-7	-	CASSIRGTGSYEQYF	TGTGCCAGTAGTATACGAGGGACAGGGTCCTACGAGCAGTACTTC
TRBD1	TRBV5-1	TRBJ2-7	-	CASSLGQGVDEQYF	TGCGCCAGCAGCCTCGGACAGGGAGTTGACGAGCAGTACTTC
TRBD2	TRBV5-4	TRBJ2-7	-	CASSLGGARRGAGYEQYF	TGTGCCAGCAGCTTGGGGGGGGCGAGGCGGGGGGCCGGCTACGAGCAGTACTTC
TRBD1	TRBV27	TRBJ1-2	-	CASSVQGANYGYTF	TGTGCCAGCAGTGTACAGGGGGCTAACTATGGCTACACCTTC
-	TRBV19	TRBJ1-1	-	CASRAGISQNTEAFF	TGTGCCAGTAGGGCGGGGATCAGTCAGAACACTGAAGCTTTCTTT
-	TRBV9	TRBJ2-2	-	CASSVGGTGELFF	TGTGCCAGCAGCGTGGGGGGCACCGGGGAGCTGTTTTTT
-	TRBV4-3	TRBJ1-6	-	CASSQDRVGSYNSPLHF	TGCGCCAGCAGCCAAGATCGGGTTGGATCCTATAATTCACCCCTCCACTTT
-	TRBV4-3	TRBJ1-1	-	CASSQDLGGGNTEAFF	TGCGCCAGCAGCCAAGATTTGGGAGGTGGGAACACTGAAGCTTTCTTT
-	TRBV5-4	TRBJ1-3	few	CASSPPGTGNTIYF	TGTGCCAGCAGCCCGCCGGGTACTGGAAACACCATATATTTT
TRBD2	TRBV7-2	TRBJ2-1	-	CASRSRLAGYNEQFF	TGTGCCAGCAGATCACGACTAGCGGGATACAATGAGCAGTTCTTC
TRBD1	TRBV27	TRBJ1-1	-	CASSLSKTGVAEAFF	TGTGCCAGCAGTTTATCCAAGACAGGGGTCGCTGAAGCTTTCTTT
-	TRBV7-8	TRBJ2-5	-	CASSLLTGAETQYF	TGTGCCAGCAGCTTACTCACGGGGGCGGAGACCCAGTACTTC
-	TRBV12-5	TRBJ2-3	-	CATSIGSTDTQYF	TGTGCTACCTCTATAGGCAGCACAGATACGCAGTATTTT
-	TRBV15	TRBJ2-2	once	CATSRETNTGELFF	TGTGCCACCAGCAGAGAAACGAACACCGGGGAGCTGTTTTTT
-	TRBV7-9	TRBJ1-1	-	CASSPSGSPGRNTEAFF	TGTGCCAGCAGCCCTTCCGGGTCGCCAGGGAGGAACACTGAAGCTTTCTTT
-	TRBV6-1	TRBJ1-6	few	CASSETPGNSPLHF	TGTGCCAGCAGTGAAACCCCGGGGAATTCACCCCTCCACTTT
TRBD1	TRBV2	TRBJ1-1	-	CASSSQGANTEAFF	TGTGCCAGCAGTTCACAGGGGGCGAACACTGAAGCTTTCTTT
-	TRBV28	TRBJ2-2	-	CASRTRVVSGELFF	TGTGCCAGCAGAACCCGCGTAGTATCCGGGGAGCTGTTTTTT
TRBD1	TRBV5-4	TRBJ2-1	-	CASSVPGQGMDEQFF	TGTGCCAGCAGCGTGCCGGGACAGGGGATGGATGAGCAGTTCTTC
-	TRBV6-5	TRBJ1-1	-	CASSLSGNTEAFF	TGTGCCAGCAGTCTGAGTGGGAACACTGAAGCTTTCTTT
TRBD2	TRBV13	TRBJ2-7	-	CASSLAASGAGYEQYF	TGTGCCAGCAGCTTAGCGGCTAGCGGGGCCGGGTACGAGCAGTACTTC
TRBD1	TRBV4-2	TRBJ1-4	-	CASSQGPGQETNEKLFF	TGTGCCAGCAGCCAAGGACCGGGACAGGAGACTAATGAAAAACTGTTTTTT
-	TRBV6-5	TRBJ2-7	-	CASNPGTSYEQYF	TGTGCCAGCAACCCCGGGACCTCCTACGAGCAGTACTTC
-	TRBV9	TRBJ2-2	-	CASSVEGSGELFF	TGTGCCAGCAGCGTAGAAGGGTCCGGGGAGCTGTTTTTT
TRBD2	TRBV19	TRBJ2-1	-	CASSIRLANILSYNEQFF	TGTGCCAGTAGTATCCGACTAGCTAATATCCTCTCCTACAATGAGCAGTTCTTC
TRBD2	TRBV6-5	TRBJ2-1	-	CASSWPSGLVYNEQFF	TGTGCCAGCAGTTGGCCTAGCGGGCTGGTTTACAATGAGCAGTTCTTC
-	TRBV11-2	TRBJ1-3	-	CASTLPRAAGNTIYF	TGTGCCAGCACCTTACCTCGGGCCGCTGGAAACACCATATATTTT
TRBD1	TRBV19	TRBJ2-7	-	CASSTTGSTDEQYF	TGTGCCAGTAGTACGACAGGGAGTACGGACGAGCAGTACTTC
-	TRBV24-1	TRBJ2-3	-	CATSDFTSTDTQYF	TGTGCCACCAGTGATTTTACGAGCACAGATACGCAGTATTTT
TRBD1	TRBV4-3	TRBJ2-7	-	CASSQDGSGQGAYEQYF	TGCGCCAGCAGCCAAGATGGGTCCGGACAGGGGGCCTACGAGCAGTACTTC
-	TRBV10-3	TRBJ2-2	-	CAISQTPGSGELFF	TGTGCCATCAGCCAAACCCCAGGGTCCGGGGAGCTGTTTTTT
-	TRBV5-6	TRBJ2-7	few	CASSYAGSTYEQYF	TGTGCCAGCAGCTATGCCGGGTCTACCTACGAGCAGTACTTC
TRBD2	TRBV4-1	TRBJ2-7	-	CASSPLERGVLEQYF	TGCGCCAGCAGCCCCCTCGAGCGGGGGGTTCTCGAGCAGTACTTC